The T cell receptor beta chain described here comes from a study of OX40 agonist ivuxolimab in advanced cancers. This clone qualifies as medium-sized. Some clones are missing from TCRdb's copy, which holds only in-frame ones; the method was immunoSEQ multiplex PCR. The repertoire consists of more than 65,000 clones, with 60% to 80% occurring once and the leading ten covering over 4.5%. The clonotype originates from an adult with an advanced solid tumor such as melanoma, head and neck, liver or kidney cancer. The sample in question was CD4+ or CD8+ T cells sorted from blood, obtained in a trial of the OX40 agonist ivuxolimab.

In DNA form, the CDR3 reads TGTGCCAGCAGCCAAGACCGCGAGGGGGCAGGCAGAGGGCAGCCCCAGCATTTT. Translation gives CASSQDREGAGRGQPQHF. The rearrangement uses TRBV4-2 and TRBJ1-5, with TRBD1 matching over 7 bases. The V gene's germline CDR1 is LGHNA and CDR2 YNFKEQ. CDR3 length: 18 residues. J lost 7 bases, V lost 0 bases, and 15 bases had no gene match.